The 8 T cell receptor beta chains below come from one sample, sequenced in a study of T-cell memory formation after mild COVID-19. MiXCR, run by TCRdb on the 5' RACE reads, gives a single entry per CDR3 protein. The sample includes fewer than 350,000 distinct CDR3 sequences, roughly an eighth of them seen just once. The sequencing input was PBMCs or a T cell subset sorted from them (not recorded which). These receptors all stem from a man aged 18-30 years who had mild COVID-19 (a few samples of this study predate the infection). Cell type and time point are not known.

The V call is TRBV10-3, the J call TRBJ1-3; D is unresolved. Germline-derived CDR1 and CDR2 are ENHRY and SYGVKD. V was pared by 4 bases and J by 0 bases, with 13 bases between. This CDR3 spans 16 amino acids. CDR3 amino acids: CAISGGVVPSGNTIYF. The CDR3 bases are TGTGCCATCAGTGGAGGTGTGGTACCCTCTGGAAACACCATATATTTT.

The rearrangement uses TRBV4-3 and TRBJ2-2, with D unresolved. Trimming took off 0 bases at V and 5 bases at J, with 19 bases between the two ends. Germline V gives CDR1 LGHNA, CDR2 YSLEER. The CDR3 covers 18 residues. DNA of the CDR3: TGCGCCAGCAGCCAAGAGATGACGGAGCCTCCGTGGACCGGGGAGCTGTTTTTT. This sequence encodes CASSQEMTEPPWTGELFF.

This clonotype was recorded a few times. V is TRBV24-1 and J is TRBJ1-2; D not certain. The CDR3 is 14 amino acids. The V gene lost 4 bases and the J gene lost 1 base, with 9 bases spanning the gap. Germline assignment: CDR1 KGHDR and CDR2 SFDVKD. CDR3 bases: TGTGCCACCAGTGAAGCAGGTTATAACTATGGCTACACCTTC. Protein sequence: CATSEAGYNYGYTF.

This clonotype has more than one count but fewer than ten. The genes are TRBV29-1 and TRBJ2-1, with 9 bases that match TRBD2. CDR3 length: 16 amino acids. The junction had 13 bases not matched to a gene; V was cut back by 3 bases and J by 7 bases. Germline assignment: CDR1 SQVTM and CDR2 ANQGSEA. The DNA for the CDR3 is TGCAGCGTTGAGAAGCGGGGGGCCGAGACCGTGAATGAGCAGTTCTTC. Protein: CSVEKRGAETVNEQFF.

This clonotype has ten or more counts. For the CDR3, the DNA is TGTGCCAGCTCACCCTCGGTGGGGGGCGTCGCAACTAATGAAAAACTGTTTTTT. Translated: CASSPSVGGVATNEKLFF. V is TRBV18 and J is TRBJ1-4, with a weak D call TRBD1 (6 bases). This CDR3 has 18 residues. V lost 3 bases, J lost 0 bases, and 17 bases lay in between. Per germline, CDR1 KGHSH and CDR2 LQKENI.

V is TRBV5-1 and J is TRBJ2-5; perhaps D is TRBD1 or TRBD2 (5 bases each). The CDR3 length is 15 residues. Germline CDR1 reads SGHRS; CDR2 reads YFSETQ. Trimming stripped 0 bases from V and 5 bases from J, with 14 bases between. CDR3 residues: CASSLAPQGEETQYF. The CDR3 DNA reads TGCGCCAGCAGCTTGGCTCCCCAAGGGGAGGAGACCCAGTACTTC.

The V gene is TRBV29-1, the J gene TRBJ1-1; D is undetermined. Germline CDR1 and CDR2: SQVTM and ANQGSEA. V lost 3 bases to trimming and J lost 7 bases, with 9 bases between them. CDR3 length equals 11 residues. The CDR3 sequence: CSVDAENEAFF. The DNA for the CDR3 is TGCAGCGTTGATGCGGAGAATGAAGCTTTCTTT. Drawing the rest from reference TRBV29-1 and TRBJ1-1, the complete variable domain is SAVISQKPSRDICQRGTSLTIQCQVDSQVTMMFWYRQQPGQSLTLIATANQGSEATYESGFVIDKFPISRPNLTFSTLTVSNMSPEDSSIYLCSVDAENEAFFGQGTRLTVV.

There are a few counts of this clonotype. In DNA, the CDR3 is TGTGCCAGCAGTGTGGGGCTTTCGCAAGAGACCCAGTACTTC. Amino acids: CASSVGLSQETQYF. The chain is built from TRBV27 and TRBJ2-5, with D maybe TRBD1 (5 bases). The germline V and J ends were trimmed by 5 bases and 2 bases, with 12 bases remaining between them. The CDR3 is 14 residues long. Germline assignment: CDR1 MNHEY and CDR2 SMNVEV (reference sequence).